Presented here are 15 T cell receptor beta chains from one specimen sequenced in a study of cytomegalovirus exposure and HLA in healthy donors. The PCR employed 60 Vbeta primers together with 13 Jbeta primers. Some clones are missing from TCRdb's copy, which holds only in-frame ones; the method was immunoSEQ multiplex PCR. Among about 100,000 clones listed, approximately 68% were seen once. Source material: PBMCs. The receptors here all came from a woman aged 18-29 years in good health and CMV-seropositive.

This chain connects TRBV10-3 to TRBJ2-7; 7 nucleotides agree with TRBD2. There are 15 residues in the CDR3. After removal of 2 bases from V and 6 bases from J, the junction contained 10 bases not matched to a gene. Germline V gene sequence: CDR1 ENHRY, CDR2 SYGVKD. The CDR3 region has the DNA TGTGCCATCAGTGAGGGGGTAGGGAGGGTTCGCGAGCAGTACTTC. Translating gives CAISEGVGRVREQYF.

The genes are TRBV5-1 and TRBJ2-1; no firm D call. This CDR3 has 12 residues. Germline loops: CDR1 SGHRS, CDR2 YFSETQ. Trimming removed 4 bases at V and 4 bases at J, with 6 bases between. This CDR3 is CASSPQYNEQFF. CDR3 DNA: TGCGCCAGCAGCCCTCAGTACAATGAGCAGTTCTTC.

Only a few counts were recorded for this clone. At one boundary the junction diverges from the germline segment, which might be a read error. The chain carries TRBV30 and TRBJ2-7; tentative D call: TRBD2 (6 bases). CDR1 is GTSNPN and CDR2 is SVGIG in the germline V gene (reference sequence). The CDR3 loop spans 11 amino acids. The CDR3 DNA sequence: TGTGCCTGGACTTCGTGGGGGGTCACCCGCTTC. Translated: CAWTSWGVTRF.

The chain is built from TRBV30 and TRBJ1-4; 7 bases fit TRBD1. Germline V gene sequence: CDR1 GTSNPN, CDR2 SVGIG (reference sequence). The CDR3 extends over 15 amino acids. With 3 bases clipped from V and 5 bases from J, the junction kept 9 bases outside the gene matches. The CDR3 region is CAWSAPGQKNEKLFF. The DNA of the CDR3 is TGTGCCTGGAGCGCCCCGGGACAGAAGAATGAAAAACTGTTTTTT.

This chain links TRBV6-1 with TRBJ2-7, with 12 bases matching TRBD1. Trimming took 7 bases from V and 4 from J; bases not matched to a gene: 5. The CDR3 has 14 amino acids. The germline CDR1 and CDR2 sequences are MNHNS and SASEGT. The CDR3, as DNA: TGTGCCAGCACCCCGGGACAGGGGGCGTACGAGCAGTACTTC. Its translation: CASTPGQGAYEQYF.

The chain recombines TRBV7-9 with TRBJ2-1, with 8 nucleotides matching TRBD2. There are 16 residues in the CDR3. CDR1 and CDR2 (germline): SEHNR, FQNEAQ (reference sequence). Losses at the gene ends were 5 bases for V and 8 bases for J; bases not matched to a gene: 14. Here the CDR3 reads CASSPTGTRSIYEQFF. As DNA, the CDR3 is TGTGCCAGCAGCCCCACCGGGACTAGGAGTATCTATGAGCAGTTCTTC.

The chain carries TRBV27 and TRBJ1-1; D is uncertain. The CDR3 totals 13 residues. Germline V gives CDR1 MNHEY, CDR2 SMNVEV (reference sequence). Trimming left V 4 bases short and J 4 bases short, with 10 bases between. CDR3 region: CASSWEGGTEAFF. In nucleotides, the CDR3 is TGTGCCAGCAGTTGGGAGGGCGGCACTGAAGCTTTCTTT.

The CDR3 DNA sequence: TGCGCCAGCAGCTTGGCCGACGACAGGGGGTACGAGCAGTACTTC. Amino acid sequence: CASSLADDRGYEQYF. The chain combines TRBV5-1 with TRBJ2-7, with 9 bases aligning to TRBD1. Germline V gives CDR1 SGHRS, CDR2 YFSETQ. The ends lost 0 bases at V and 4 bases at J; junction bases unmatched: 5. CDR3 length: 15 amino acids.

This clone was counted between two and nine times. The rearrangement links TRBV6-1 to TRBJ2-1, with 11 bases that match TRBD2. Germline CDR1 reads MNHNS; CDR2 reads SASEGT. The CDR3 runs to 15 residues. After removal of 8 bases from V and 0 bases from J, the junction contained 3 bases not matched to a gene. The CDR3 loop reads CASGTSGSSYNEQFF. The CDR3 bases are TGTGCCAGCGGTACTAGCGGGAGCTCCTACAATGAGCAGTTCTTC.

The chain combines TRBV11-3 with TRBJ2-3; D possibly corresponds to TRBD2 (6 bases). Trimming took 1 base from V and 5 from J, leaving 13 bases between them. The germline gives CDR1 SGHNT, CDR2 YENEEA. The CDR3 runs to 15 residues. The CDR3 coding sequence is TGTGCCAGCAGCTTAGGGCAGGGAGGAGTAGATACGCAGTATTTT. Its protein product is CASSLGQGGVDTQYF.

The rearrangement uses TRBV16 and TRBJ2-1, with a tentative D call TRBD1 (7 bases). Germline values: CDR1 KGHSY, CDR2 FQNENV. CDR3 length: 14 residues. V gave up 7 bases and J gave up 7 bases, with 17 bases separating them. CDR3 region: CASTPTAGGNEQFF. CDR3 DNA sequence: TGTGCCAGCACCCCAACCGCAGGGGGGAATGAGCAGTTCTTC.

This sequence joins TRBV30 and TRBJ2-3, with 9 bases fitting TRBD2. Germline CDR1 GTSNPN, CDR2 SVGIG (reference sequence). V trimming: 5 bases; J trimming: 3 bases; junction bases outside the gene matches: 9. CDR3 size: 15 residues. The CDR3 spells CAWVSGSSRTDTQYF. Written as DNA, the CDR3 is TGTGCCTGGGTTAGCGGGAGTTCCAGAACAGATACGCAGTATTTT.

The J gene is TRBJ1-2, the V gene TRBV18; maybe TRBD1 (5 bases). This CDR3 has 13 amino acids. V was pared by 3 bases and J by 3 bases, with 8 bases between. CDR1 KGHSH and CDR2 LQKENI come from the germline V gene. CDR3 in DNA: TGTGCCAGCTCACCGCAGGGTGACTATGGCTACACCTTC. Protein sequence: CASSPQGDYGYTF.

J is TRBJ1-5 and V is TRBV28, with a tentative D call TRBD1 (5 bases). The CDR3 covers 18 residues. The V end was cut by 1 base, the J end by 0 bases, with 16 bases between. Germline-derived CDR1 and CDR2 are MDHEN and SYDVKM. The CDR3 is CASSLSLKTEISNQPQHF. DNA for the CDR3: TGTGCCAGCAGTTTATCCCTAAAGACAGAAATTAGCAATCAGCCCCAGCATTTT.

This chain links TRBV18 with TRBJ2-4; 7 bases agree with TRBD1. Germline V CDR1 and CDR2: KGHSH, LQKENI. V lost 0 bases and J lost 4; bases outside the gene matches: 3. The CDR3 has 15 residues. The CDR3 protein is CASSPPGQFKNIQYF. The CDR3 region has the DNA TGTGCCAGCTCACCACCGGGACAGTTTAAAAACATTCAGTACTTC.